Included here is one T cell receptor (beta chain) sequence, with context. Antigen unknown. Its ends do not fully match the called genes, so a read error is possible. The data were obtained in a study of blood T cells in healthy people across ages. General study results and limits: Unknown donor CMV status possibly confounded expanded clonotype changes.

Collection of 9.5 to 10 milliliters of peripheral blood was performed for each donor. In germline, CDR1 is SGHRS, CDR2 YFSETQ. The length of the CDR3 is 15 residues. Next came a second PCR, run for about 6 to 12 cycles, which used a sample-barcoded 5' primer along with a J-beta primer mix. TCRdb fed the 5' RACE reads into MiXCR, producing one record per CDR3 protein. The table has more than 800,000 distinct CDR3 sequences, about 30% seen once. Material: blood. The receptor comes from an elderly woman in good health. The V gene is TRBV5-1, the J gene TRBJ2-3; 7 nucleotides match TRBD2. The CDR3 spells CASSPSGVSTDTRYF. The DNA for the CDR3 is TGCGCCAGCAGTCCGAGCGGGGTTAGCACAGATACGCGGTACTTC.